The 32 T cell receptor beta chains below were found in one sample sequenced in a study of cytomegalovirus exposure and HLA in healthy donors. The PCR had 60 Vbeta and 13 Jbeta primers. The table came from immunoSEQ multiplex PCR; TCRdb's copy has only in-frame clones and leaves some out. The sample lists about 80,000 clones, around 80% occurring once. Specimen: PBMCs. The receptors derive from a man aged 50-59 years in good health and CMV-seropositive.

A note on this clone: The junction differs from germline at one of its ends, possibly a read error. V gene TRBV19 combines with J gene TRBJ2-6, with a possible D match to TRBD1 (5 bases). Looked up from germline, CDR1 is LNHDA and CDR2 is SQIVND (reference sequence). The CDR3 runs to 19 residues. The CDR3 nucleotides are TGTGCCAGTAGTACCGGACGGGCAGGTGGCCTCTCTGGGGCCAACGGCCTGACTTTC. It translates to CASSTGRAGGLSGANGLTF. Full variable domain (rest looked up from reference TRBV19 and TRBJ2-6): DGGITQSPKYLFRKEGQNVTLSCEQNLNHDAMYWYRQDPGQGLRLIYYSQIVNDFQKGDIAEGYSVSREKKESFPLTVTSAQKNPTAFYLCASSTGRAGGLSGANGLTFGAGSRLTVL.

CDR3 nucleotides: TGCGCCAGCAGCCAAGAAAGACTAGCGGGAGGGCCTAATGAGCAGTTCTTC. This encodes CASSQERLAGGPNEQFF. The chain uses TRBV4-3 and TRBJ2-1; 14 nucleotides match TRBD2. V lost 0 bases and J lost 7; bases outside the gene matches: 5. CDR1 is LGHNA and CDR2 is YSLEER in the germline V gene. The CDR3 consists of 17 residues.

J is TRBJ2-1 and V is TRBV5-6, with 9 positions matching TRBD1. The V and J ends lost 4 bases and 6 bases, in that order; junction bases with no gene match: 8. The CDR3 runs to 15 residues. Germline CDR1 is SGHDT and CDR2 is YYEEEE. The chain's CDR3 is CASSPTDRGRNEQFF. As DNA, the CDR3 is TGTGCCAGCAGCCCAACGGACAGGGGACGCAATGAGCAGTTCTTC.

The chain joins TRBV19 to TRBJ2-1; TRBD1 matches at 9 bases. The CDR3 runs 17 residues. The junction had 7 bases not matched to a gene; V was cut back by 0 bases and J by 4 bases. CDR1 is LNHDA, CDR2 SQIVND, per germline (reference sequence). The CDR3 sequence is CASSIDPLGTGYNEQFF. The CDR3, as DNA: TGTGCCAGTAGTATAGATCCCCTCGGGACAGGGTACAATGAGCAGTTCTTC. The variable domain in full, with the rest retrieved from reference TRBV19 and TRBJ2-1, is DGGITQSPKYLFRKEGQNVTLSCEQNLNHDAMYWYRQDPGQGLRLIYYSQIVNDFQKGDIAEGYSVSREKKESFPLTVTSAQKNPTAFYLCASSIDPLGTGYNEQFFGPGTRLTVL.

The J gene is TRBJ2-1, the V gene TRBV27, with 12 bases lining up with TRBD2. The germline CDR1 and CDR2 sequences are MNHEY and SMNVEV (reference sequence). The CDR3 is 15 residues long. Trimming removed 2 bases from V and 8 bases from J; junction bases left unmatched: 4. The CDR3 DNA sequence: TGTGCCAGCAGTTTAATGACTAGCGGGAGTCATGAGCAGTTCTTC. Amino acids: CASSLMTSGSHEQFF.

This chain links TRBV7-2 with TRBJ2-3; tentatively, D is TRBD2 (5 bases). Germline CDR1 and CDR2: SGHTA and FQGNSA. V lost 1 base to trimming and J lost 2 bases, with 10 bases between them. This CDR3 comprises 15 residues. The CDR3 region is CASSLVATTTDTQYF. The DNA for the CDR3 is TGTGCCAGCAGCTTAGTTGCGACTACCACAGATACGCAGTATTTT.

The genes are TRBV5-4 and TRBJ2-7, with D perhaps TRBD1 (5 bases). V gave up 1 base and J gave up 5 bases, with 13 bases separating them. The CDR3 has 14 amino acids. From germline, CDR1 is SGHNT and CDR2 YYREEE (reference sequence). CDR3 sequence reads: CASSLRNRLHEQYF. The DNA for the CDR3 is TGTGCCAGCAGCTTGAGGAACAGGCTCCACGAGCAGTACTTC.

J is TRBJ2-7 and V is TRBV7-9, with a possible D match to TRBD2 (6 bases). The CDR3 has 14 amino acids. V shed 3 bases and J shed 6 bases, with 15 bases lying between them. CDR1 is SEHNR and CDR2 is FQNEAQ in the germline V gene (reference sequence). CDR3 in DNA: TGTGCCAGCAGCTTCAGGGACTCGTCTCCCGAGCAGTACTTC. This codes for CASSFRDSSPEQYF. The whole variable domain, filled in from reference TRBV7-9 and TRBJ2-7, reads DTGVSQNPRHKITKRGQNVTFRCDPISEHNRLYWYRQTLGQGPEFLTYFQNEAQLEKSRLLSDRFSAERPKGSFSTLEIQRTEQGDSAMYLCASSFRDSSPEQYFGPGTRLTVT.

The chain couples TRBV27 to TRBJ2-7, with 11 nucleotides matching TRBD1. The CDR3 totals 16 residues. The J segment lost 2 bases and the V segment lost 5 bases, leaving 8 bases of the junction unmatched. Germline loops: CDR1 MNHEY, CDR2 SMNVEV (reference sequence). CDR3 DNA: TGTGCCAGCAGTATACTCGGACAGGGGGCTGCCTACGAGCAGTACTTC. It codes for CASSILGQGAAYEQYF.

This chain uses TRBV6-5 with TRBJ2-1; 9 nucleotides align to TRBD2. Germline V gene sequence: CDR1 MNHEY, CDR2 SVGAGI. The CDR3 spans 16 residues. Trimming cost V 2 bases and J 3 bases; bases outside gene matches: 5. Written as DNA, the CDR3 is TGTGCCAGCAGTTACACCGGGACTAGCAACTACAATGAGCAGTTCTTC. This codes for CASSYTGTSNYNEQFF.

Turning to this clone: This probably arose from a read error, given a far larger clone one base away. Other DNA sequences in this sample translate to the same CDR3. This chain links TRBV5-4 with TRBJ2-1, with 9 nucleotides matching TRBD2. V trimming: 3 bases; J trimming: 6 bases; junction bases outside the gene matches: 10. CDR1 is SGHNT, CDR2 YYREEE, per germline (reference sequence). The CDR3 spans 16 residues. The CDR3 loop reads CASSSGRGLAVNEQFF. The CDR3 coding sequence is TGTGCCAGCAGCTCGGGGCGGGGACTAGCCGTCAATGAGCAGTTCTTC. The entire variable domain, with the rest obtained from reference TRBV5-4 and TRBJ2-1, is as follows: ETGVTQSPTHLIKTRGQQVTLRCSSQSGHNTVSWYQQALGQGPQFIFQYYREEENGRGNFPPRFSGLQFPNYSSELNVNALELDDSALYLCASSSGRGLAVNEQFFGPGTRLTVL.

The rearrangement uses TRBV28 and TRBJ1-5; 7 bases align to TRBD1. V shed 6 bases, J shed 6 bases, and the junction held 8 bases outside the gene matches. The CDR3 length is 14 residues. Germline assignment: CDR1 MDHEN and CDR2 SYDVKM. As DNA, the CDR3 is TGTGCCAGCAGGCCTACAGGGGCTATTCAGCCCCAGCATTTT. Its translation is CASRPTGAIQPQHF.

In this sample, this clone turned up once. J is TRBJ1-1 and V is TRBV18; 9 bases map to TRBD1. This CDR3 region has 16 residues. Trimming removed 6 bases from V and 0 bases from J; junction bases left unmatched: 8. Germline V CDR1 and CDR2: KGHSH, LQKENI. CDR3 in DNA: TGTGCCAGCTCGTCGTTGGACAGGGGAATGAACACTGAAGCTTTCTTT. This sequence encodes CASSSLDRGMNTEAFF.

This clone has a handful of counts. The chain recombines TRBV4-1 with TRBJ1-2; no clear D. The germline CDR1 and CDR2 sequences are MGHRA and YSYEKL. The CDR3 contains 14 residues. Trimming left V 2 bases short and J 6 bases short, with 13 bases between. The CDR3 nucleotides are TGCGCCAGCAGCCAAATCATGAGGGCCGATGGCTACACCTTC. It translates to CASSQIMRADGYTF.

Remarks on this clone: Germline is not matched at one junction end, which may reflect a read error. This chain joins TRBV2 and TRBJ2-1; the match to TRBD2 covers 7 bases. Germline loops: CDR1 SNHLY, CDR2 FYNNEI. CDR3 length equals 15 residues. This CDR3 is CASSELVAGLNERFF. CDR3 nucleotide sequence: TGTGCCAGCAGTGAGTTGGTAGCGGGCCTCAATGAGCGGTTCTTC. Filled out from reference TRBV2 and TRBJ2-1, the complete variable domain reads EPEVTQTPSHQVTQMGQEVILRCVPISNHLYFYWYRQILGQKVEFLVSFYNNEISEKSEIFDDQFSVERPDGSNFTLKIRSTKLEDSAMYFCASSELVAGLNERFFGPGTRLTVL.

The V call is TRBV5-1, the J call TRBJ2-7; TRBD1 matches 9 bases. The trim removed 3 bases at V and 0 bases at J, leaving 4 bases unmatched. The CDR3 has 15 amino acids. Germline loops: CDR1 SGHRS, CDR2 YFSETQ. The CDR3 loop is CASSSGQGFSYEQYF. CDR3 DNA sequence: TGCGCCAGCAGCTCGGGACAGGGCTTCTCCTACGAGCAGTACTTC.

This clone was picked up a small number of times. This chain links TRBV5-1 with TRBJ2-5; 8 positions agree with TRBD2. Losses at the gene ends were 3 bases for V and 1 base for J; bases not matched to a gene: 5. Germline-derived CDR1 and CDR2 are SGHRS and YFSETQ. The CDR3 is made up of 15 amino acids. CDR3 DNA sequence: TGCGCCAGCAGCTGGGGACTAGTCCCCCAAGAGACCCAGTACTTC. This translates into CASSWGLVPQETQYF.

In its sample, this clone was seen once. This rearrangement joins TRBV7-7 to TRBJ2-3; perhaps TRBD2 as D (6 bases). CDR1 SSHAT and CDR2 FNYEAQ come from the germline V gene (reference sequence). The CDR3 has 17 residues. V dropped 1 base and J dropped 2 bases, with 16 bases sitting between them. CDR3: CASSLEGGRFTTDTQYF. DNA for the CDR3: TGTGCCAGCAGCTTAGAAGGAGGGCGATTCACCACAGATACGCAGTATTTT. Full variable domain (outside the CDR3, taken from reference TRBV7-7 and TRBJ2-3): GAGVSQSPRYKVTKRGQDVTLRCDPISSHATLYWYQQALGQGPEFLTYFNYEAQPDKSGLPSDRFSAERPEGSISTLTIQRTEQRDSAMYRCASSLEGGRFTTDTQYFGPGTRLTVL.

A few counts support this clone. This chain connects TRBV2 to TRBJ2-7; the match to TRBD2 covers 7 bases. Germline trimming cut 3 bases from V and 0 bases from J; bases unmatched to any gene: 8. The length of the CDR3 is 16 residues. The germline V gene encodes CDR1 SNHLY and CDR2 FYNNEI. This chain's CDR3 is CASSEDSGRSSYEQYF. The CDR3, as DNA: TGTGCCAGCAGTGAGGATAGCGGGCGGAGCTCCTACGAGCAGTACTTC.

With regard to this clone: Mismatch with germline at one junction end may stem from a read error. The rearrangement joins TRBV7-2 to TRBJ2-4; D gene unclear. CDR3 size: 13 residues. Germline CDR1 SGHTA, CDR2 FQGNSA. The CDR3 DNA reads TGTGCCAGCAGCCCCTCTCCCAAAAACAGTCAGTACTTC. This sequence encodes CASSPSPKNSQYF.

The V and J genes are TRBV7-9 and TRBJ2-7, with 7 positions matching TRBD1. Germline CDR1 reads SEHNR; CDR2 reads FQNEAQ (reference sequence). CDR3 length: 12 amino acids. The J segment lost 9 bases and the V segment lost 8 bases, leaving 10 bases of the junction unmatched. This CDR3 reads CASHPYRQGQYF. CDR3 in DNA: TGTGCCAGCCACCCCTATCGACAGGGGCAGTACTTC. The complete variable domain, with remaining parts taken from reference TRBV7-9 and TRBJ2-7, reads DTGVSQNPRHKITKRGQNVTFRCDPISEHNRLYWYRQTLGQGPEFLTYFQNEAQLEKSRLLSDRFSAERPKGSFSTLEIQRTEQGDSAMYLCASHPYRQGQYFGPGTRLTVT.

The table lists this clone with a few counts. The junction differs from germline at one of its ends, possibly a read error. Other DNA sequences of this sample code for an identical CDR3. This chain links TRBV14 with TRBJ2-6, with D tentatively TRBD1 (5 bases). Germline V gives CDR1 SGHDN, CDR2 FVKESK. The length of the CDR3 is 13 residues. This CDR3 reads CASSQGGANGLTF. The CDR3 DNA follows: TGTGCCAGCAGCCAAGGTGGGGCCAACGGCCTGACTTTC.

The CDR3 loop reads CASMITGSEFGTQYF. The CDR3 DNA follows: TGTGCCAGCATGATTACGGGGAGTGAGTTTGGTACGCAGTATTTT. This rearrangement joins TRBV27 to TRBJ2-3, with D perhaps TRBD2 (5 bases). This CDR3 contains 15 residues. Germline V gene data show CDR1 as MNHEY and CDR2 as SMNVEV (reference sequence). V was pared by 7 bases and J by 8 bases, with 22 bases between.

The chain is built from TRBV5-3 and TRBJ1-2, with D possibly being TRBD1 (6 bases). TRBV5-3 is treated as an ORF (open reading frame) with a function not yet certain. The CDR3 contains 17 residues. The V gene lost 8 bases and the J gene lost 1 base, with 24 bases spanning the gap. The CDR3 nucleotides are TGTGCCAGTCCACTCCGAGGGGGAGTAGAATATAACTATGGCTACACCTTC. Translation gives CASPLRGGVEYNYGYTF.

The chain employs TRBV11-2 and TRBJ2-2; 9 bases line up with TRBD1. The V and J ends lost 3 bases and 4 bases, in that order; junction bases with no gene match: 3. There are 15 residues in the CDR3. Germline lookup yields CDR1 SGHAT and CDR2 FQNNGV. CDR3 protein: CASSFGTGITGELFF. The DNA of the CDR3 is TGTGCCAGCAGCTTCGGGACAGGGATCACCGGGGAGCTGTTTTTT.

The gene calls are TRBV15 and TRBJ1-2, with D hard to call. The CDR3 is made up of 13 amino acids. CDR1 is LNHNV and CDR2 is YYDKDF in the germline V gene (reference sequence). V dropped 1 base and J dropped 5 bases, with 8 bases sitting between them. Written as DNA, the CDR3 is TGTGCCACCAGCAGAGGACTGGCTTATGGCTACACCTTC. Its protein is CATSRGLAYGYTF.

In this sample, this clone turned up a few times. This sequence joins TRBV5-6 and TRBJ1-1; 7 positions match TRBD1. This CDR3 is 19 amino acids long. The V gene's germline CDR1 is SGHDT and CDR2 YYEEEE. V was clipped by 5 bases and J by 4 bases; unmatched bases: 23. CDR3 nucleotides: TGTGCCAGCAGTAACCCCCAAGAGAGGGGGCGTTTTCACGGCACTGAAGCTTTCTTT. Protein product: CASSNPQERGRFHGTEAFF.

The chain is built from TRBV30 and TRBJ2-7, with 10 bases fitting TRBD1. The CDR3 is 14 amino acids. Trimming at V came to 2 bases and at J to 3 bases, leaving 4 bases not matched to a gene. CDR1 and CDR2 (germline): GTSNPN, SVGIG (reference sequence). As DNA, the CDR3 is TGTGCCTGGAGTACGACAGGGGGCGGCTACGAGCAGTACTTC. It translates to CAWSTTGGGYEQYF.

V is TRBV2 and J is TRBJ2-2, with 13 bases that match TRBD2. CDR3 length equals 19 residues. CDR1 and CDR2 from the germline V gene are SNHLY and FYNNEI. Trimming took 6 bases from V and 3 from J; bases not matched to a gene: 13. In DNA, the CDR3 is TGTGCCAGCAGGAAGCCGGGACTAGCGGGATTTCGCGACACCGGGGAGCTGTTTTTT. Its translation is CASRKPGLAGFRDTGELFF.

A word on this clone: In the same sample, other DNA sequences code for this CDR3. The rearrangement uses TRBV30 and TRBJ2-1; D call uncertain. CDR1 and CDR2 (germline): GTSNPN, SVGIG (reference sequence). With 2 bases removed from V and 6 bases from J, the gap between germline ends came to 5 bases. This CDR3 spans 11 amino acids. The CDR3 loop is CAWSTVNEQFF. The CDR3 bases are TGTGCCTGGAGTACGGTCAATGAGCAGTTCTTC.

This rearrangement joins TRBV18 to TRBJ1-2; possibly TRBD1 for D (5 bases). CDR1 is KGHSH and CDR2 is LQKENI in the germline V gene. The V gene lost 3 bases and the J gene lost 4 bases, with 15 bases spanning the gap. The CDR3 extends over 15 amino acids. The CDR3 spells CASSPPQGRSYGYTF. Here the CDR3 DNA reads TGTGCCAGCTCACCCCCTCAGGGAAGAAGCTATGGCTACACCTTC.

This chain links TRBV7-2 with TRBJ1-2; a possible D gene is TRBD1 (6 bases). Between the trimmed V and J ends, which lost 2 bases and 8 bases, there was a span of 15 bases. This CDR3 has 14 residues. Germline assignment: CDR1 SGHTA and CDR2 FQGNSA. This CDR3 is CASSLQGTRTGYTF. The CDR3 DNA reads as TGTGCCAGCAGCTTACAGGGGACTAGGACGGGCTACACCTTC.